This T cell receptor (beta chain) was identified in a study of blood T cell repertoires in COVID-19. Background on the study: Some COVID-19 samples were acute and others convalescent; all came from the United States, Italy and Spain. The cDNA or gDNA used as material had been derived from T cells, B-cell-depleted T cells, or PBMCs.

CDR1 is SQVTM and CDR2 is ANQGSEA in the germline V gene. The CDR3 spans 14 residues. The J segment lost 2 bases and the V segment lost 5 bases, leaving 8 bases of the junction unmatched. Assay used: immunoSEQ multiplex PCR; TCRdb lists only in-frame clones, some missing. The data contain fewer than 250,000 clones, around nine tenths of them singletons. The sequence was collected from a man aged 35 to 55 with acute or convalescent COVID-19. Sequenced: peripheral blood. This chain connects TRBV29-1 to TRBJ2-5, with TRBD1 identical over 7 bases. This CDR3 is CSVRTGTEQETQYF. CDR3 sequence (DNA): TGCAGCGTTAGAACCGGGACAGAGCAAGAGACCCAGTACTTC.